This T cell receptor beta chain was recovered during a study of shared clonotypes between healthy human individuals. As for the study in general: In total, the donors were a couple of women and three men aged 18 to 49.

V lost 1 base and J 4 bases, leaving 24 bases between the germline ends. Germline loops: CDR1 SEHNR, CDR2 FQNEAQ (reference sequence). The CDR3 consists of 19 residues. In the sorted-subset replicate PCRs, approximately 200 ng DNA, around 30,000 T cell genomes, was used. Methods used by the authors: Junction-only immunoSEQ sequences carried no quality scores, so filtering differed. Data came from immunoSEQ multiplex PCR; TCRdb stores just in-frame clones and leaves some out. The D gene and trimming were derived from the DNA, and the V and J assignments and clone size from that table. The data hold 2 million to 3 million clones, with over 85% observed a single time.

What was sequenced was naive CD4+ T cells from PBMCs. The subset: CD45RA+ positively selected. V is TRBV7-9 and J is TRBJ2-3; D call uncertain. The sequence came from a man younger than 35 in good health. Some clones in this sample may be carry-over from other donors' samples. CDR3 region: CASSLDAMMLPPVADTQYF. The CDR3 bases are TGTGCCAGCAGCTTAGACGCGATGATGCTCCCTCCCGTCGCAGATACGCAGTATTTT.